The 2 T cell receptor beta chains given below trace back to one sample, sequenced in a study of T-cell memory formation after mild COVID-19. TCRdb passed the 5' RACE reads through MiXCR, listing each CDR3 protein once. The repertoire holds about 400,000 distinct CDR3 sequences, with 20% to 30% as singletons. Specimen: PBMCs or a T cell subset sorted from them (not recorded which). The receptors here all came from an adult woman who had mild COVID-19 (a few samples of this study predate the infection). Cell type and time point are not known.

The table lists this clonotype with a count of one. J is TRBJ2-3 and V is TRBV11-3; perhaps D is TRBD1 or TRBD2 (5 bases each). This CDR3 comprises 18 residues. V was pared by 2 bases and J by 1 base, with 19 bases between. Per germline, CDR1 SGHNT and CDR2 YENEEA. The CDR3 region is CASSLMSGGKRGTDTQYF. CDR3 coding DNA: TGTGCCAGCAGCTTAATGTCTGGGGGAAAGAGGGGCACAGATACGCAGTATTTT.

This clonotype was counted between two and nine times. CDR3 nucleotides: TGTGCCAGCAGTCCCACGTCAAGGAACACCGGGGAGCTGTTTTTT. Translated: CASSPTSRNTGELFF. The chain employs TRBV12-3 or TRBV12-4 and TRBJ2-2; D ambiguous. The CDR3 has 15 amino acids. Between the trimmed V and J ends, which lost 5 bases and 1 base, there was a span of 11 bases.